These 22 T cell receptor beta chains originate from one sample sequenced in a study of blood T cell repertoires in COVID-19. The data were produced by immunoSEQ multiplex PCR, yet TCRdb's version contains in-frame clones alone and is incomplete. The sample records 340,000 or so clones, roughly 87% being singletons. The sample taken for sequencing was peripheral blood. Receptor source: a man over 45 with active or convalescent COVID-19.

This chain's CDR3 is CASSLRGWGYGYTF. CDR3 bases: TGTGCCAGCAGTTTGCGGGGGTGGGGCTATGGCTACACCTTC. The chain uses TRBV28 and TRBJ1-2; tentatively, D is TRBD1 (5 bases). V was trimmed by 3 bases and J by 4 bases, leaving 12 bases between them. This CDR3 has 14 residues. Germline V gene sequence: CDR1 MDHEN, CDR2 SYDVKM.

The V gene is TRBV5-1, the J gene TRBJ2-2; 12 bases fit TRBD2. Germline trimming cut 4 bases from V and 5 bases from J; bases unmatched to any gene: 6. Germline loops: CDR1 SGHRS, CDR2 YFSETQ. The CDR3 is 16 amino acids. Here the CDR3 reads CASSPTGLAGTGELFF. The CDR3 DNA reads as TGCGCCAGCAGCCCCACCGGACTAGCGGGAACCGGGGAGCTGTTTTTT.

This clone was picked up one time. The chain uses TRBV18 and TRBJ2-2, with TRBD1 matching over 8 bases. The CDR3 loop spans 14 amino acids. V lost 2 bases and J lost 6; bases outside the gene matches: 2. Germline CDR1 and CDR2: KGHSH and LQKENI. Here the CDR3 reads CASSPEQGAGELFF. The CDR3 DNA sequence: TGTGCCAGCTCACCAGAACAGGGGGCCGGGGAGCTGTTTTTT.

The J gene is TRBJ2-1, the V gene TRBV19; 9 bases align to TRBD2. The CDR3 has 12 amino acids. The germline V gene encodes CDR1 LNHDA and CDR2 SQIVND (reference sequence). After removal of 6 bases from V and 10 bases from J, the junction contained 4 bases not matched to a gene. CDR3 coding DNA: TGTGCCAGTAGGCGGGAGGGCCTGGAGCAGTTCTTC. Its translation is CASRREGLEQFF.

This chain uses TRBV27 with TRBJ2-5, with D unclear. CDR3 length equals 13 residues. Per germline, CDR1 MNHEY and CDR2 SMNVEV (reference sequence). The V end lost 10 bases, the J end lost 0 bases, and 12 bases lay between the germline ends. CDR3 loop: CATFDTNQETQYF. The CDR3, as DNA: TGTGCCACATTTGACACAAACCAAGAGACCCAGTACTTC.

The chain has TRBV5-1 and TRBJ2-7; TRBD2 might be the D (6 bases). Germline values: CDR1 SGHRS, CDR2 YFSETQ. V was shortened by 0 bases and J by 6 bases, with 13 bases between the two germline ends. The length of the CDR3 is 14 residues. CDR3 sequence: CASSLGSWRAEQYF. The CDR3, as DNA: TGCGCCAGCAGCTTGGGTTCTTGGAGGGCCGAGCAGTACTTC. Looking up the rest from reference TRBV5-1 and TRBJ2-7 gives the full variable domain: KAGVTQTPRYLIKTRGQQVTLSCSPISGHRSVSWYQQTPGQGLQFLFEYFSETQRNKGNFPGRFSGRQFSNSRSEMNVSTLELGDSALYLCASSLGSWRAEQYFGPGTRLTVT.

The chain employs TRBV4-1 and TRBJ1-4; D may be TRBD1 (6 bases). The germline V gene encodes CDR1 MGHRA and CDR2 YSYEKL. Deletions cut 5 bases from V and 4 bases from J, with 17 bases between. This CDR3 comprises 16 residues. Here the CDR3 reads CASSFSGGGDNEKLFF. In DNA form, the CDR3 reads TGCGCCAGCAGCTTTTCGGGGGGCGGGGATAATGAAAAACTGTTTTTT.

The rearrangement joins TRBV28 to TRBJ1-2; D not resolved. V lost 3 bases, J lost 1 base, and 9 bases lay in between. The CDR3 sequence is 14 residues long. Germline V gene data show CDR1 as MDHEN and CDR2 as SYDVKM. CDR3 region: CASSLPTSNYGYTF. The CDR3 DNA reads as TGTGCCAGCAGTTTGCCAACAAGTAACTATGGCTACACCTTC.

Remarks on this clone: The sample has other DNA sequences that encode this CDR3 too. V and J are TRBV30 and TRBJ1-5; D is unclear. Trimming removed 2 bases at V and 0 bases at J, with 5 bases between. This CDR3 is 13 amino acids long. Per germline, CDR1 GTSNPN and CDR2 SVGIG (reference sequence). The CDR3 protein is CAWSPDSNQPQHF. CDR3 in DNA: TGTGCCTGGAGTCCAGATAGCAATCAGCCCCAGCATTTT.

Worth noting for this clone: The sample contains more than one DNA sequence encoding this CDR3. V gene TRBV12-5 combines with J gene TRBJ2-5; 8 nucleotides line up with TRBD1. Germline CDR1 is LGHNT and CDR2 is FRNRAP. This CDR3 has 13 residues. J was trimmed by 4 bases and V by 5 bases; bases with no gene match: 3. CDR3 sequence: CASGLGQGETQYF. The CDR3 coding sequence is TGTGCTAGTGGTCTTGGACAGGGAGAGACCCAGTACTTC.

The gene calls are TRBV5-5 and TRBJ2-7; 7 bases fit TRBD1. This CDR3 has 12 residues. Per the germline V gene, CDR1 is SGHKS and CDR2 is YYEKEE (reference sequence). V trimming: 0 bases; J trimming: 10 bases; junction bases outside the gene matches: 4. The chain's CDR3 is CASSLANRGQYF. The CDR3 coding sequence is TGTGCCAGCAGCTTGGCCAACAGGGGCCAGTACTTC.

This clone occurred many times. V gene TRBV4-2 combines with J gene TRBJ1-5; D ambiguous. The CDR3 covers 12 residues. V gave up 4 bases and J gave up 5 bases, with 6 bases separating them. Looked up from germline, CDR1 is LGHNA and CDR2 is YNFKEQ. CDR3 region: CASSPGDQPQHF. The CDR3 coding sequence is TGTGCCAGCAGCCCCGGTGATCAGCCCCAGCATTTT.

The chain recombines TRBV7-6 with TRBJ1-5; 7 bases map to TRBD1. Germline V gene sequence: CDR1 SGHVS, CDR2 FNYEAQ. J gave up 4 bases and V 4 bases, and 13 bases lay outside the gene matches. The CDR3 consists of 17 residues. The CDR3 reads CASSSFKDRSVNQPQHF. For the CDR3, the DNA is TGTGCCAGCAGCTCTTTCAAGGACAGGAGCGTTAATCAGCCCCAGCATTTT.

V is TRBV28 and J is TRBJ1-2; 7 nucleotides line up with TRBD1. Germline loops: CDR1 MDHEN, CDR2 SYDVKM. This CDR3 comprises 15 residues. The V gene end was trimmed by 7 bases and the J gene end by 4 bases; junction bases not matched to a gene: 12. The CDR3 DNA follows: TGTGCCAGCAAAATTAGAACGCAGGGGGGCTATGGCTACACCTTC. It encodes CASKIRTQGGYGYTF.

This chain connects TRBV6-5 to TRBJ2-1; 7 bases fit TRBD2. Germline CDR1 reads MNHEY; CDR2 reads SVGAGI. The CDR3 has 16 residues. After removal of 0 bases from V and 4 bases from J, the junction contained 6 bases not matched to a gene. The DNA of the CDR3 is TGTGCCAGCAGTTACTCGAAACTAGCGCCTTACAATGAGCAGTTCTTC. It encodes CASSYSKLAPYNEQFF.

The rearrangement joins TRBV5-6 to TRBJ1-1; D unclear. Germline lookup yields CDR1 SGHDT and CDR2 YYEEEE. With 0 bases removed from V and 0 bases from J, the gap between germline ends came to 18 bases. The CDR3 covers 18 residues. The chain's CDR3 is CASSLAAGGFYMNTEAFF. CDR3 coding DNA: TGTGCCAGCAGCTTGGCGGCGGGAGGCTTTTACATGAACACTGAAGCTTTCTTT.

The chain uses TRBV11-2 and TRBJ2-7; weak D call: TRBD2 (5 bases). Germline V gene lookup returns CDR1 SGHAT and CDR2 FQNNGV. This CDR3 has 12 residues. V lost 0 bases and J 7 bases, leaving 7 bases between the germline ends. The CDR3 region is CASSLDSGEQYF. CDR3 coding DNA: TGTGCCAGCAGCTTAGACTCGGGGGAGCAGTACTTC.

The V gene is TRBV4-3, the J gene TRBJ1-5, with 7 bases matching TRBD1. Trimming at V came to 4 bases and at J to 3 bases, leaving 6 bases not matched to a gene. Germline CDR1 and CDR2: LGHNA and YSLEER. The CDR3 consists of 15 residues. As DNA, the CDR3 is TGCGCCAGCAGCCGAGAGACAGGGAACAATCAGCCCCAGCATTTT. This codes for CASSRETGNNQPQHF.

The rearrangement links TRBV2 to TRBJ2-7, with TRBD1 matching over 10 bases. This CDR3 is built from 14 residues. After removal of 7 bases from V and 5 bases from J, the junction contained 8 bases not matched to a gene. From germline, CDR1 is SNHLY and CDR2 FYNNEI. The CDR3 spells CASTRRDRGHEQYF. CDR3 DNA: TGTGCCAGCACCCGAAGGGACAGGGGTCACGAGCAGTACTTC.

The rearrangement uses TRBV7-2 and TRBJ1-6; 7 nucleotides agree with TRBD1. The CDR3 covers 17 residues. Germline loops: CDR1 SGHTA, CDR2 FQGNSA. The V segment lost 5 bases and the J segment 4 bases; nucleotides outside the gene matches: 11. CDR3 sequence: CASSRTHRGGYNSPLHF. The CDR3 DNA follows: TGTGCCAGCAGCAGGACGCACAGGGGTGGGTATAATTCACCCCTCCACTTT.

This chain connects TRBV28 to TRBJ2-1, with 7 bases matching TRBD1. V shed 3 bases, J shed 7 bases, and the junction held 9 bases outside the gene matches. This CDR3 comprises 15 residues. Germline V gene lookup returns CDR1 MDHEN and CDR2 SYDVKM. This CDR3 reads CASSFSGRRGNEQFF. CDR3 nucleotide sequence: TGTGCCAGCAGTTTCTCCGGGCGCAGGGGGAATGAGCAGTTCTTC.

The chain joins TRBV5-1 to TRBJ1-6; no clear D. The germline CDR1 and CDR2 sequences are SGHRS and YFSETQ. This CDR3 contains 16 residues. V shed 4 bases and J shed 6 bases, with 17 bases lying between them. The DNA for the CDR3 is TGCGCCAGCAGCCTAACCTACAGTACCTTTAATTCACCCCTCCACTTT. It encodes CASSLTYSTFNSPLHF.